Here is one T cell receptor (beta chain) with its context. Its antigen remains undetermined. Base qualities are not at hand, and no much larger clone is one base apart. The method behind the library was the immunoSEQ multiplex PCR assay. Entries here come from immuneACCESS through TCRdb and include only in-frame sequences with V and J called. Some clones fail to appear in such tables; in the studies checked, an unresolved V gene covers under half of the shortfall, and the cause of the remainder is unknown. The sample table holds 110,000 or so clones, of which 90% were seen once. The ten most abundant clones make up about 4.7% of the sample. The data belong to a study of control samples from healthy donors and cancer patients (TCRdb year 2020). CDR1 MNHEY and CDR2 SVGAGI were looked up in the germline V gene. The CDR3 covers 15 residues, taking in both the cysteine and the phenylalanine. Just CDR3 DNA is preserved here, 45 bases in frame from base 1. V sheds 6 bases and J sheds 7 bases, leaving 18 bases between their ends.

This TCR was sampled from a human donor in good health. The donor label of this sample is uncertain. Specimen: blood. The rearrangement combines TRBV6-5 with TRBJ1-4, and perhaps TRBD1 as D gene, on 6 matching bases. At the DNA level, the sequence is TGTGCCAGCAGCCCCGGGGAGGGGGAGGCTGAAAAACTGTTTTTT. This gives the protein CASSPGEGEAEKLFF.